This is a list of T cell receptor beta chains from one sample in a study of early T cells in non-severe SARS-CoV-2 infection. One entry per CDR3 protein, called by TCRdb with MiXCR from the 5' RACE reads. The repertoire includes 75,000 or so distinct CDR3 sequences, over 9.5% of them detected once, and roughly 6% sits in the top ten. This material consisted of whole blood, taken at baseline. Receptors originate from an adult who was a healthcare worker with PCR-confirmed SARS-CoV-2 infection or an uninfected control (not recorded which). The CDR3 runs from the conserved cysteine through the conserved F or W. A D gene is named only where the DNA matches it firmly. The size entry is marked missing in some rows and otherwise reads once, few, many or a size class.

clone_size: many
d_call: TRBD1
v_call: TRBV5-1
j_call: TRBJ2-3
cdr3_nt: TGCGCCAGCAGCTTGGTAGGGACAGGGATAAACACAGATACGCAGTATTTT
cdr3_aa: CASSLVGTGINTDTQYF

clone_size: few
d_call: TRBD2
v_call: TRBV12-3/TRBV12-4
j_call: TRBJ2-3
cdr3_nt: TGTGCCAGCAGCCCTAGCGGGAGGTCCCGGAGCACAGATACGCAGTATTTT
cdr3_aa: CASSPSGRSRSTDTQYF

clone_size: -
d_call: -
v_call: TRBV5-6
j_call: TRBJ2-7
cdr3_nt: TGTGCCAGCACCGACCCCCGGGGAACCTACGAGCAGTACTTC
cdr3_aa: CASTDPRGTYEQYF

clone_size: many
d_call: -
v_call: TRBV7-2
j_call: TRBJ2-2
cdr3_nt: TGTGCCAGCAGCGCAGTGAGGACGGCCGGGGAGCTGTTTTTT
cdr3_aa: CASSAVRTAGELFF

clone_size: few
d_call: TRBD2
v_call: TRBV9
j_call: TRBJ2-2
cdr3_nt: TGTGCCAGCAGCGAGGGGATAGCGGGAGTTGCCGGGGAGCTGTTTTTT
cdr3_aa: CASSEGIAGVAGELFF

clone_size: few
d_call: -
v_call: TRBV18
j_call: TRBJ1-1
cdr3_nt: TGTGCCAGCTCACCACAGGGCAGTAGCACTGAAGCTTTCTTT
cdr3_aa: CASSPQGSSTEAFF

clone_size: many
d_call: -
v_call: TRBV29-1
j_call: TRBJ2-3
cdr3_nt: TGCAGCGCCAGTACCGGACAGACTTCTGATACGCAGTATTTT
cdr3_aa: CSASTGQTSDTQYF

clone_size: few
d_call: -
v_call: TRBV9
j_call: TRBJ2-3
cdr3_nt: TGTGCCAGCAGCGTAGAGGGCCTTAGCACAGATACGCAGTATTTT
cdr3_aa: CASSVEGLSTDTQYF

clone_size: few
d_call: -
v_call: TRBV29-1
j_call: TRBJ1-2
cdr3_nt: TGCAGCGTTGAAAGGGTCTATGGCTACACCTTC
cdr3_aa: CSVERVYGYTF

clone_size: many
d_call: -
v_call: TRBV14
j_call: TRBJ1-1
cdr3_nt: TGTGCCAGCAGCCAAGTATTTGCCCAACGGGGGCCGGGAGCTGAAGCTTTCTTT
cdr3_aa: CASSQVFAQRGPGAEAFF

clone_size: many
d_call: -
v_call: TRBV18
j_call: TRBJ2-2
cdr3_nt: TGTGCCAGCTCACCGATAGGGAACACCGGGGAGCTGTTTTTT
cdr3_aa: CASSPIGNTGELFF

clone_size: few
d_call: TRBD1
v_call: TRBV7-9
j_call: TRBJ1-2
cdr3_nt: TGTGCCAGCAGGAGGGACAGGGCTATCTATGGCTACACCTTC
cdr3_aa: CASRRDRAIYGYTF

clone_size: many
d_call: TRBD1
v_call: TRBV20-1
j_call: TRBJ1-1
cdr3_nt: TGCAGTGCTAGACCTGGGGACAGGGCCCAAAACACTGAAGCTTTCTTT
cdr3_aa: CSARPGDRAQNTEAFF

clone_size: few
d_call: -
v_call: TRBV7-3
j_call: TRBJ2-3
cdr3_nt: TGTGCCAGCAGCTCGCAGGGAACAGATACGCAGTATTTT
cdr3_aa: CASSSQGTDTQYF

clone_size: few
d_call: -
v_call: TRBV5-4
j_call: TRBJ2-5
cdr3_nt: TGTGCCAGCAGCTTGGGAGGACTAGGGGGTGAGACCCAGTACTTC
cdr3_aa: CASSLGGLGGETQYF

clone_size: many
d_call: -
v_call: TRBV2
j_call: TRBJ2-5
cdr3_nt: TGTGCCAGCACGCGGTACCAAGAGACCCAGTACTTC
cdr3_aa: CASTRYQETQYF

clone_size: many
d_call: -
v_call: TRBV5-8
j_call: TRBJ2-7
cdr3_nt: TGTGCCAGCAGCCTACAGATCTACGAGCAGTACTTC
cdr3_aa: CASSLQIYEQYF

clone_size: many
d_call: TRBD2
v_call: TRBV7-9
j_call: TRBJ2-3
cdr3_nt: TGTGCCAGCAGCCCACGGACTAGCGGGAGCCCAGATACGCAGTATTTT
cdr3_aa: CASSPRTSGSPDTQYF

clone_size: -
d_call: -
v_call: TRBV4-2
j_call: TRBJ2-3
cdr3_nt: TGTGCCAGCAGCCAAGATTCAGGCACAGATACGCAGTATTTT
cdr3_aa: CASSQDSGTDTQYF

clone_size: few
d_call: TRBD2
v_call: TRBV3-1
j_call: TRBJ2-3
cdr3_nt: TGTGCCAGCAGCCATGGGACTAGCGCCACAGATACGCAGTATTTT
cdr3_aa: CASSHGTSATDTQYF

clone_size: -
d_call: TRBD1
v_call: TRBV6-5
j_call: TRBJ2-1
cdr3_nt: TGTGCCAGTCACAGACAGGGATACAACAATGAGCAGTTCTTC
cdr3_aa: CASHRQGYNNEQFF

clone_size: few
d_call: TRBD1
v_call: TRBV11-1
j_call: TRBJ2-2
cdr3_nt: TGTGCCAGCAGCTTAGATGGGACAGTGAACACCGGGGAGCTGTTTTTT
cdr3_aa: CASSLDGTVNTGELFF

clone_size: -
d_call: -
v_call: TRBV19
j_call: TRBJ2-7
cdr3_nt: TGTGCCAGTAGCACTCCCAGGTCCTACGAGCAGTACTTC
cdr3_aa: CASSTPRSYEQYF

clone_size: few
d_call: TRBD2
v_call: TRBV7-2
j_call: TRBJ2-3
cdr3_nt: TGTGCAACAAGTCCGGGACTAGAGGCAGATACGCAGTATTTT
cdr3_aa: CATSPGLEADTQYF

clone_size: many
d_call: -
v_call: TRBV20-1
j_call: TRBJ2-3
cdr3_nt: TGCAGTGCTACAGCCACAGATACGCAGTATTTT
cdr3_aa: CSATATDTQYF

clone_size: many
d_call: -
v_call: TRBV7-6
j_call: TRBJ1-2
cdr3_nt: TGTGCCAGCAGCTTAGCTTCAGGGAGTGGCTACACCTTC
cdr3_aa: CASSLASGSGYTF

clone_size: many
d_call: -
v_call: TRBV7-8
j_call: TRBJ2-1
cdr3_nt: TGTGCCAGCAGCTTCCTACAGGGTCACGTAAATGAGCAGTTCTTC
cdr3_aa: CASSFLQGHVNEQFF

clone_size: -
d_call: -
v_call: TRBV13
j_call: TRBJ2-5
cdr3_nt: TGTGCCAGCAGCTTTAGACAGAGTCACGAGACCCAGTACTTC
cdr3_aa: CASSFRQSHETQYF

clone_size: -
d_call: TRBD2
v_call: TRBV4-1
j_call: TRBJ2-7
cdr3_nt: TGCGCCAGCAGCCAAGAACTAGCGGGAGTTTATGGGGAGCAGTACTTC
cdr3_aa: CASSQELAGVYGEQYF

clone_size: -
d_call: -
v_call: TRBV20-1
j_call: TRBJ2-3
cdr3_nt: TGCAGTGCGCAGGACCCACGGTACACAGATACGCAGTATTTT
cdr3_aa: CSAQDPRYTDTQYF

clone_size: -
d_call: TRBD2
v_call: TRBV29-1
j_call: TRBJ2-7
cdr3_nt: TGCAGCGTTGATTCGGGGAGGGACTCCTACGAGCAGTACTTC
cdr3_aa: CSVDSGRDSYEQYF

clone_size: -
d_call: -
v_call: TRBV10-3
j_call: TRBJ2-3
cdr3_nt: TGTGCCATCAGTGGTTCGGACAGCCGCACAGATACGCAGTATTTT
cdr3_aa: CAISGSDSRTDTQYF

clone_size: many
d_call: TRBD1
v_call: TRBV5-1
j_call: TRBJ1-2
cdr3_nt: TGCGCCAGCAGCAGGGACAGTACTAACTATGGCTACACCTTC
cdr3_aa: CASSRDSTNYGYTF

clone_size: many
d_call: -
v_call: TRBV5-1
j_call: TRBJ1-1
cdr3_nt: TGCGCCAGCAGCGTAAGAGGGGAGGGCACTGAAGCTTTCTTT
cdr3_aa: CASSVRGEGTEAFF

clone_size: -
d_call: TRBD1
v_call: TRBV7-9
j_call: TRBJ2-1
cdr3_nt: TGTGCCAGCAGCCCAGATTTAACAGGGGGAGCGATCAATGAGCAGTTCTTC
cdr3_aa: CASSPDLTGGAINEQFF

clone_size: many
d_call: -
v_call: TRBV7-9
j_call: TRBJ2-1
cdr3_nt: TGTGCCAGCAGCCGGTTCGCGCTTAGGGGCAATGAGCAGTTCTTC
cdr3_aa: CASSRFALRGNEQFF

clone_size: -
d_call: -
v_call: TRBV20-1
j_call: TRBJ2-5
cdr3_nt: TGCAGTGCCCCCTCTCAAGAGACCCAGTACTTC
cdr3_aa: CSAPSQETQYF

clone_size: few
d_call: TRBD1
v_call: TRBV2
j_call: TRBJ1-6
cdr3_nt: TGTGCCAGCAGTGAGAGGACAGGGAGTTCACCCCTCCACTTT
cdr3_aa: CASSERTGSSPLHF

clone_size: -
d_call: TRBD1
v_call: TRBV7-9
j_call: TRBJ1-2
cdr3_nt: TGTGCCAGCAGCTTGACAGGGTTTGGCTACACCTTC
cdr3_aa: CASSLTGFGYTF

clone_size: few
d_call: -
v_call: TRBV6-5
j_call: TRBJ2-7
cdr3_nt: TGTGCCAGCGCCAGCCCGGGACTGACCTACGAGCAGTACTTC
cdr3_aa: CASASPGLTYEQYF

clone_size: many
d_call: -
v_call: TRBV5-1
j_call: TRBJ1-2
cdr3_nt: TGCGCCAGCAGCCCCGACAGAGATTATGGCTACACCTTC
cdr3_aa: CASSPDRDYGYTF

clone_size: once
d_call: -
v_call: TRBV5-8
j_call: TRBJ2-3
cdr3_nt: TGTACCAGCAGCGCGGACCAGGAACTGGGCACAGATACGCAGTATTTT
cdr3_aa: CTSSADQELGTDTQYF

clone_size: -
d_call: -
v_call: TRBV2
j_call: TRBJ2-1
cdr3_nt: TGTGCCAGCAGTGAACACAGCCGGGGTGAGCAGTTCTTC
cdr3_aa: CASSEHSRGEQFF

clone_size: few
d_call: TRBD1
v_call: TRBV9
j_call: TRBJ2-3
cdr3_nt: TGTGCCAGCAGCTTCCGACCGGGACAGGGAATGACAGATACGCAGTATTTT
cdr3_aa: CASSFRPGQGMTDTQYF

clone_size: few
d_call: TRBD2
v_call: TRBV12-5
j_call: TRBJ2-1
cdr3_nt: TGTGCTAGTGGTCCGACTAGCGGGGTCTACAATGAGCAGTTCTTC
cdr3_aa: CASGPTSGVYNEQFF